This TCR beta chain is from a study of graft-versus-host responses after intestinal transplantation. Across the study: Recipients received multivisceral, liver-intestinal, or isolated intestinal transplants. Study results and caveats: Peak circulating GvH clone levels were associated with early post-transplant HvG declines.

Germline V gene lookup returns CDR1 SGHNT and CDR2 YYREEE (reference sequence). CDR3 length: 15 residues. V was cut by 3 bases and J by 5 bases, with 15 bases left in between. The table came from immunoSEQ multiplex PCR; TCRdb's copy has only in-frame clones and leaves some out. The sample yields 75,000 to 100,000 clones, around 83% seen once. Concerning this clone: Antigen unknown.

This clonotype was obtained from a human donor who received an intestinal transplant. This material consisted of unstimulated CD8+ T cells sorted from spleen or lymph node cells, taken before intestinal transplant. This chain connects TRBV5-4 to TRBJ2-4, with D maybe TRBD2 (7 bases). Here the CDR3 reads CASSWGGTRENIQYF. For the CDR3, the DNA is TGTGCCAGCAGCTGGGGGGGCACCCGGGAAAACATTCAGTACTTC.